The 18 T cell receptor beta chains in this list originate from one sample, sequenced in a study of CD8 T cells in Susac syndrome. Random-hexamer reverse transcription was applied to roughly 0.5 to 1 ug RNA. One entry per CDR3 protein, called by TCRdb with MiXCR from the immunoSEQ multiplex PCR reads. This table holds 350,000 to 550,000 distinct CDR3 sequences, more than 80% found once. The sample comprised CD8+ T cells from PBMCs. Source of these receptors: a human donor with multiple sclerosis.

CDR3 loop: CSVEEGQDSYEQYF. The CDR3, as DNA: TGCAGCGTTGAAGAGGGACAGGACTCCTACGAGCAGTACTTC. The chain employs TRBV29-1 and TRBJ2-7; 8 nucleotides match TRBD1. CDR3 length: 14 amino acids. V lost 0 bases, J lost 0 bases, and 1 base stayed unmatched. From germline, CDR1 is SQVTM and CDR2 ANQGSEA.

The CDR3 region has the DNA TGTGCCAGCAGTTTAAGTTGGGTCAATCAGCCCCAGCATTTT. The encoded protein is CASSLSWVNQPQHF. The V and J genes are TRBV27 and TRBJ1-5, with no clear D. This CDR3 has 14 amino acids. Germline V gene lookup returns CDR1 MNHEY and CDR2 SMNVEV (reference sequence). V lost 2 bases to trimming and J lost 3 bases, with 8 bases between them.

The chain uses TRBV19 and TRBJ1-1; D not certain. There are 15 residues in the CDR3. Germline CDR1 and CDR2: LNHDA and SQIVND (reference sequence). V lost 4 bases to trimming and J lost 2 bases, with 14 bases between them. CDR3: CASSKAPGKNTEAFF. CDR3 bases: TGTGCCAGTAGTAAGGCCCCCGGGAAAAACACTGAAGCTTTCTTT.

The chain couples TRBV6-6 to TRBJ2-7, with D perhaps assigned TRBD1 or TRBD2 (6 bases each). Germline assignment: CDR1 MNHNY and CDR2 SVGAGI (reference sequence). The CDR3 covers 16 residues. Deletions cut 4 bases from V and 3 bases from J, with 19 bases between. The CDR3 region has the DNA TGTGCCAGCAGTTCCCCGGGGAGGACAGCCAGCTACGAGCAGTACTTC. This sequence encodes CASSSPGRTASYEQYF.

Ten or more counts support this clonotype. The genes are TRBV11-2 and TRBJ2-7; D gene unclear. V was pared by 3 bases and J by 0 bases, with 6 bases between. Germline values: CDR1 SGHAT, CDR2 FQNNGV. This CDR3 region has 13 residues. The CDR3 protein is CASSLGRSYEQYF. The CDR3 nucleotides are TGTGCCAGCAGCTTGGGCCGCTCCTACGAGCAGTACTTC.

The chain joins TRBV12-3 or TRBV12-4 to TRBJ2-5, with a weak D call TRBD2 (5 bases). This CDR3 has 17 residues. V lost 2 bases, J lost 5 bases, and 21 bases lay in between. CDR3 sequence: CASSLSNGGPTRETQYF. The CDR3 DNA reads TGTGCCAGCAGTTTAAGTAATGGAGGCCCTACGAGGGAGACCCAGTACTTC.

Only one count was recorded for this clonotype. The chain employs TRBV5-6 and TRBJ1-1; D not resolved. CDR3 length: 13 residues. The V gene lost 6 bases and the J gene lost 8 bases, with 17 bases spanning the gap. From germline, CDR1 is SGHDT and CDR2 YYEEEE. Written as DNA, the CDR3 is TGTGCCAGCAAACCGTTGGAAGGAGTCGAAGCTTTCTTT. It is translated as CASKPLEGVEAFF. The complete variable domain, with remaining parts taken from reference TRBV5-6 and TRBJ1-1, reads DAGVTQSPTHLIKTRGQQVTLRCSPKSGHDTVSWYQQALGQGPQFIFQYYEEEERQRGNFPDRFSGHQFPNYSSELNVNALLLGDSALYLCASKPLEGVEAFFGQGTRLTVV.

As regards this clonotype: The junction does not match germline at one end; this may be a read error. The gene calls are TRBV2 and TRBJ2-7; 7 bases fit TRBD1. CDR1 and CDR2 from the germline V gene are SNHLY and FYNNEI. The CDR3 covers 14 residues. The CDR3 loop reads CATLQQGYGYEQYF. The DNA for the CDR3 is TGCGCAACACTTCAACAGGGGTACGGGTACGAGCAGTACTTC.

V is TRBV4-2 and J is TRBJ2-7; no definite D call. V was pared by 4 bases and J by 5 bases, with 12 bases between. Germline CDR1 LGHNA, CDR2 YNFKEQ. There are 13 residues in the CDR3. The CDR3 nucleotides are TGTGCCAGCAGCCTTCAACCGGAAGACGAGCAGTACTTC. Its protein is CASSLQPEDEQYF.

The chain has TRBV12-3 or TRBV12-4 and TRBJ2-3; 9 nucleotides align to TRBD1. The CDR3 totals 14 residues. V lost 4 bases and J lost 2; bases outside the gene matches: 1. The DNA for the CDR3 is TGTGCCAGCAGTTACAGGGGGCTCACAGATACGCAGTATTTT. Amino acids: CASSYRGLTDTQYF.

The genes are TRBV27 and TRBJ2-3; no definite D call. This CDR3 spans 12 amino acids. Deletions cut 8 bases from V and 2 bases from J, with 8 bases between. The V gene's germline CDR1 is MNHEY and CDR2 SMNVEV (reference sequence). DNA for the CDR3: TGTGCCAGCGCTACTTACACAGATACGCAGTATTTT. Its protein is CASATYTDTQYF.

This chain connects TRBV14 to TRBJ2-5; possibly TRBD1 for D (5 bases). Trimming stripped 1 base from V and 2 bases from J, with 14 bases between. In germline, CDR1 is SGHDN, CDR2 FVKESK. The CDR3 has 16 residues. Here the CDR3 reads CASSQVTGTGQETQYF. For the CDR3, the DNA is TGTGCCAGCAGCCAAGTGACGGGTACAGGACAAGAGACCCAGTACTTC.

This clonotype was detected a few times. This chain connects TRBV7-9 to TRBJ1-1; unclear D gene. Germline values: CDR1 SEHNR, CDR2 FQNEAQ (reference sequence). With 2 bases removed from V and 4 bases from J, the gap between germline ends came to 5 bases. The CDR3 covers 12 residues. This CDR3 reads CASSLTSTEAFF. Written as DNA, the CDR3 is TGTGCCAGCAGCTTAACTTCCACTGAAGCTTTCTTT.

The chain links TRBV19 to TRBJ2-7; 7 bases agree with TRBD1. Germline CDR1 reads LNHDA; CDR2 reads SQIVND (reference sequence). The ends lost 8 bases at V and 0 bases at J; junction bases unmatched: 7. The CDR3 spans 14 residues. The DNA for the CDR3 is TGTGCCAGTCAAGAACAGGGGCCCTCCTACGAGCAGTACTTC. This gives the protein CASQEQGPSYEQYF.

This clonotype appeared a single time. The chain joins TRBV7-2 to TRBJ2-7; D gene ambiguous. The CDR3 has 12 amino acids. Trimming took 3 bases from V and 6 from J, leaving 9 bases between them. Germline lookup yields CDR1 SGHTA and CDR2 FQGNSA. The CDR3 loop reads CASSLSSGEQYF. For the CDR3, the DNA is TGTGCCAGCAGCTTGTCCAGTGGCGAGCAGTACTTC. Based on the CDR3 plus reference TRBV7-2 and TRBJ2-7, the full variable domain is GAGVSQSPSNKVTEKGKDVELRCDPISGHTALYWYRQSLGQGLEFLIYFQGNSAPDKSGLPSDRFSAERTGGSVSTLTIQRTQQEDSAVYLCASSLSSGEQYFGPGTRLTVT.

The chain uses TRBV11-2 and TRBJ2-7, with 10 nucleotides matching TRBD2. Germline V gene data show CDR1 as SGHAT and CDR2 as FQNNGV. V lost 4 bases and J lost 5; bases outside the gene matches: 8. The CDR3 is made up of 15 amino acids. The CDR3 sequence is CASSSLAGVADEQYF. The DNA of the CDR3 is TGTGCCAGCAGCTCCCTAGCGGGAGTCGCCGACGAGCAGTACTTC.

CDR3 region: CSAREAGTTVNEQFF. CDR3 sequence (DNA): TGCAGTGCTAGAGAAGCCGGGACCACCGTGAATGAGCAGTTCTTC. This chain uses TRBV20-1 with TRBJ2-1; perhaps D is TRBD1 or TRBD2 (5 bases each). The CDR3 loop spans 15 amino acids. Germline CDR1 DFQATT, CDR2 SNEGSKA (reference sequence). The germline V and J ends were trimmed by 0 bases and 7 bases, with 16 bases remaining between them.

The CDR3 is CSARDRHSRGETQYF. In DNA, the CDR3 is TGCAGTGCTAGAGATCGTCATAGTAGGGGGGAGACCCAGTACTTC. The V call is TRBV20-1, the J call TRBJ2-5; D possibly corresponds to TRBD1 (6 bases). Germline loops: CDR1 DFQATT, CDR2 SNEGSKA (reference sequence). The ends were cut back, 0 bases at V and 5 bases at J, with 16 bases in the middle. This CDR3 comprises 15 residues.